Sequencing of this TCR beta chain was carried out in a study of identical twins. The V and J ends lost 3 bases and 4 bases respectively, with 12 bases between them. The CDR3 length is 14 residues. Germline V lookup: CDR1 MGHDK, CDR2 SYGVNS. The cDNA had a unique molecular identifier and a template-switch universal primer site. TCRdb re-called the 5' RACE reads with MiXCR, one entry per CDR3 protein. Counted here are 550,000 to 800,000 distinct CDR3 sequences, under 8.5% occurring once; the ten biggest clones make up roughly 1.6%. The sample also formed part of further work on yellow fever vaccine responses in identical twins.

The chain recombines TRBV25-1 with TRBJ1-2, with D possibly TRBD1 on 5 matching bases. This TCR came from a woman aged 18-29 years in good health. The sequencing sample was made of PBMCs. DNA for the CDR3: TGTGCCAGCAGTGAGGTGGGGCAGGCCTATGGCTACACCTTC. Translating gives CASSEVGQAYGYTF.